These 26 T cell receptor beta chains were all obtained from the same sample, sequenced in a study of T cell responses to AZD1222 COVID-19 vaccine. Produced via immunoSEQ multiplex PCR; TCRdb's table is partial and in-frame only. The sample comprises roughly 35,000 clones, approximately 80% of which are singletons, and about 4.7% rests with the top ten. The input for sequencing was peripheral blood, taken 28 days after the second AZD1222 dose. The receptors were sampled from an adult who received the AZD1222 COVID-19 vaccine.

CDR3: CASSQGSSGGNTDTQYF. The CDR3 bases are TGCGCCAGCAGCCAAGGTTCTAGCGGGGGAAACACAGATACGCAGTATTTT. The chain recombines TRBV4-1 with TRBJ2-3, with TRBD2 matching over 10 bases. The CDR3 contains 17 residues. The J segment lost 2 bases and the V segment lost 1 base, leaving 6 bases of the junction unmatched. The germline V gene encodes CDR1 MGHRA and CDR2 YSYEKL.

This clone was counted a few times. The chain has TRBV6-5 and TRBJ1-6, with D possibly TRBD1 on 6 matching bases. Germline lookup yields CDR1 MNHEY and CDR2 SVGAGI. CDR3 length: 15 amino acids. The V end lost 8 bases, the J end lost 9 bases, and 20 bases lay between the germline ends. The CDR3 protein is CASATTTGSFSPLHF. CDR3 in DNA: TGTGCCAGCGCTACCACTACAGGGAGTTTTTCACCCCTCCACTTT.

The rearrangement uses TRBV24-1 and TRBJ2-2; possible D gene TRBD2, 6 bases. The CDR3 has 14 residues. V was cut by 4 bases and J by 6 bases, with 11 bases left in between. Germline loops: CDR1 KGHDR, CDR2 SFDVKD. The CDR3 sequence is CATSDRLVAGELFF. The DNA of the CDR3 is TGTGCCACCAGTGACCGACTAGTAGCCGGGGAGCTGTTTTTT.

The CDR3 loop is CASSLVGGRASTGELFF. The CDR3 DNA sequence: TGCGCCAGCAGCTTGGTAGGCGGGAGGGCCAGCACCGGGGAGCTGTTTTTT. The V gene is TRBV5-1, the J gene TRBJ2-2; 9 bases line up with TRBD2. The CDR3 extends over 17 amino acids. Losses at the gene ends were 0 bases for V and 4 bases for J; bases not matched to a gene: 7. CDR1 and CDR2 (germline): SGHRS, YFSETQ.

CDR3 bases: TGTGCCACCAGTGATCACACAGGGCGGGACTATGGCTACACCTTC. Residues: CATSDHTGRDYGYTF. The gene calls are TRBV24-1 and TRBJ1-2, with a possible D match to TRBD1 (6 bases). Trimming pared 3 bases from V and 3 bases from J, leaving 13 bases between. The CDR3 runs 15 residues. From germline, CDR1 is KGHDR and CDR2 SFDVKD.

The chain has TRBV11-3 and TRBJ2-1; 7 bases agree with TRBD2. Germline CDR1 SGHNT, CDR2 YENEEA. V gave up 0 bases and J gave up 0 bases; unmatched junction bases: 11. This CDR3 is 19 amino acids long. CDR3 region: CASSLDQGGSVSSYNEQFF. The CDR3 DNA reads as TGTGCCAGCAGCTTAGATCAGGGCGGGAGCGTCAGCTCCTACAATGAGCAGTTCTTC.

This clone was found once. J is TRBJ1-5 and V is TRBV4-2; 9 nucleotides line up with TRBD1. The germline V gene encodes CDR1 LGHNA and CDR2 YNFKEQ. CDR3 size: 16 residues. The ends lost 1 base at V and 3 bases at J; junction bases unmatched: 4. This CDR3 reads CASSQAGTGNNQPQHF. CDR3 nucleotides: TGTGCCAGCAGCCAAGCCGGGACAGGGAACAATCAGCCCCAGCATTTT.

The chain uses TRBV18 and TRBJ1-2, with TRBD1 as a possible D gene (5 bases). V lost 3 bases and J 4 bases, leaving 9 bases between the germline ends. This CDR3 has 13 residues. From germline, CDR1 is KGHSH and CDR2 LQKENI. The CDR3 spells CASSPDTAYGYTF. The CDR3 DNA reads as TGTGCCAGCTCACCGGACACCGCCTATGGCTACACCTTC.

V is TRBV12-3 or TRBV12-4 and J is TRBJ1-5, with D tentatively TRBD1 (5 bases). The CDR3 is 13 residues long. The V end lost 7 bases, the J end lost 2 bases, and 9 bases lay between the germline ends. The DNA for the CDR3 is TGTGCCAGCACCTGGGACGGCAATCAGCCCCAGCATTTT. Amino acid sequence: CASTWDGNQPQHF.

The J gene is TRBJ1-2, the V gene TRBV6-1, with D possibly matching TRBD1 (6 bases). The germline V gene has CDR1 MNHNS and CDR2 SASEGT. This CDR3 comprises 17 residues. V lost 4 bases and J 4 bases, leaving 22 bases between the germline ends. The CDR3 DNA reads TGTGCCAGCAGTGCGCGGGGAAACAGGGTCTTCTTCTATGGCTACACCTTC. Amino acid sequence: CASSARGNRVFFYGYTF.

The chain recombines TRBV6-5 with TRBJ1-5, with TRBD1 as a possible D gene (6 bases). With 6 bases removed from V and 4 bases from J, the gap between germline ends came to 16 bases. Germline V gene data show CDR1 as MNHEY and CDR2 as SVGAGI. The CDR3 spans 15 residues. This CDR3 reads CASSPMGTPNQPQHF. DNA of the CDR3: TGTGCCAGCAGCCCCATGGGGACACCAAATCAGCCCCAGCATTTT.

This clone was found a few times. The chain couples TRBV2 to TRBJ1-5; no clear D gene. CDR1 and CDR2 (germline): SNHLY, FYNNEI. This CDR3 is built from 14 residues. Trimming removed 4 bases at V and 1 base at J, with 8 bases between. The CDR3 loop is CASSGSISNQPQHF. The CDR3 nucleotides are TGTGCCAGCAGTGGTAGTATAAGCAATCAGCCCCAGCATTTT.

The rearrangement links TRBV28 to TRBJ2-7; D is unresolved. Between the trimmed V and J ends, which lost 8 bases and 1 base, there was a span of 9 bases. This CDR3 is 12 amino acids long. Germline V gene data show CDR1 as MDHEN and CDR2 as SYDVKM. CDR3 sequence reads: CASCKGSYEQYV. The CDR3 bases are TGTGCCAGCTGTAAGGGTTCCTACGAGCAGTACGTC.

CDR3 coding DNA: TGTGCCAGCAGCCCAGGCGCCAACCTCTACACAGATACGCAGTATTTT. Its translation: CASSPGANLYTDTQYF. The V call is TRBV11-2, the J call TRBJ2-3; no firm D call. Trimming cost V 5 bases and J 2 bases, with 17 bases left between them. The CDR3 length is 16 residues. Germline V gene data show CDR1 as SGHAT and CDR2 as FQNNGV.

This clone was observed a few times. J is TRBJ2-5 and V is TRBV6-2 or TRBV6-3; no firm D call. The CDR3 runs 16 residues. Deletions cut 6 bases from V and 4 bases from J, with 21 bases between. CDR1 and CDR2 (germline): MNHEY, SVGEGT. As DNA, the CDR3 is TGTGCCAGCAGCCCTGGCGCCCAAAGGTTCGGAGAGACCCAGTACTTC. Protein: CASSPGAQRFGETQYF.

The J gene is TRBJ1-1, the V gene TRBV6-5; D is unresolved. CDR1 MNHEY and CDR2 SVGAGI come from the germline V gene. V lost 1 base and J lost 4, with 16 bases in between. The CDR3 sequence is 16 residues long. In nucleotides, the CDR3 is TGTGCCAGCAGTTACTATGGGCCGGTGTCCGGCACTGAAGCTTTCTTT. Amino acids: CASSYYGPVSGTEAFF.

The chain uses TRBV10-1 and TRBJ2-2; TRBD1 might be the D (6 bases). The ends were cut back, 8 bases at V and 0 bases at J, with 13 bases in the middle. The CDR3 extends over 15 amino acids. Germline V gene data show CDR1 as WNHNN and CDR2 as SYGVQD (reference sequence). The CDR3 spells CASSSGAANTGELFF. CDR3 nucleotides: TGCGCCAGCTCGTCAGGGGCCGCGAACACCGGGGAGCTGTTTTTT.

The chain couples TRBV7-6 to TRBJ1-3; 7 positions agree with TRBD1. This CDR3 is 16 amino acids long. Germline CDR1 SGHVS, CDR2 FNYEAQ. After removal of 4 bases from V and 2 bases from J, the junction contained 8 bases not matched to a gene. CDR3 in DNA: TGTGCCAGCAGCTCTTACACCACAGGGGCTGGAAACACCATATATTTT. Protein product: CASSSYTTGAGNTIYF.

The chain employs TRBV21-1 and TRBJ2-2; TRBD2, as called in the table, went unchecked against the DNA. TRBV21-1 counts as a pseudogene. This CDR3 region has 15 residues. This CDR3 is CASVLAGTNTGELFF. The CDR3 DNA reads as TGTGCCAGCGTTCTAGCGGGGACGAACACCGGGGAGCTGTTTTTT.

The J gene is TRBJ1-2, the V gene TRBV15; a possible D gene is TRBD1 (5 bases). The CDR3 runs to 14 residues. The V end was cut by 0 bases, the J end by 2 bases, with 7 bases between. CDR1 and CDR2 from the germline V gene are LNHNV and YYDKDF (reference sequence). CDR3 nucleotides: TGTGCCACCAGCAGAGATGGGGGAAACTATGGCTACACCTTC. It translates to CATSRDGGNYGYTF.

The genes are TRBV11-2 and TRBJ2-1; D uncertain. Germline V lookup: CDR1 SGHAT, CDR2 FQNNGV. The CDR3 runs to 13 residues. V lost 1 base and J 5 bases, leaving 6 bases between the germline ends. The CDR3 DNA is TGTGCCAGCAGCTTAGTCTTTGACAATGAGCAGTTCTTC. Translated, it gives CASSLVFDNEQFF.

CDR3 sequence reads: CASSVAGVKYNEQFF. In nucleotides, the CDR3 is TGTGCCAGCAGTGTCGCGGGGGTCAAGTACAATGAGCAGTTCTTC. The chain uses TRBV28 and TRBJ2-1, with 7 bases matching TRBD2. This CDR3 comprises 15 residues. CDR1 is MDHEN, CDR2 SYDVKM, per germline. The V gene end was trimmed by 5 bases and the J gene end by 4 bases; junction bases not matched to a gene: 8.

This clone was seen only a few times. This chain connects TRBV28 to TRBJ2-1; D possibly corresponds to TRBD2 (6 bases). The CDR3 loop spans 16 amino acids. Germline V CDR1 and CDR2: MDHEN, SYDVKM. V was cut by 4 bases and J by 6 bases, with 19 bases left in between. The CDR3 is CASSSGMGGIGNEQFF. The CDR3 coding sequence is TGTGCCAGCAGTTCCGGAATGGGGGGAATAGGCAATGAGCAGTTCTTC.

The CDR3 sequence: CASSLDRGYGYTF. The CDR3 bases are TGTGCCAGCAGTTTAGACAGGGGATATGGCTACACCTTC. This chain connects TRBV27 to TRBJ1-2, with 8 bases identical to TRBD1. Germline V lookup: CDR1 MNHEY, CDR2 SMNVEV (reference sequence). Trimming at V came to 2 bases and at J to 5 bases, leaving 1 base not matched to a gene. The CDR3 loop spans 13 amino acids.

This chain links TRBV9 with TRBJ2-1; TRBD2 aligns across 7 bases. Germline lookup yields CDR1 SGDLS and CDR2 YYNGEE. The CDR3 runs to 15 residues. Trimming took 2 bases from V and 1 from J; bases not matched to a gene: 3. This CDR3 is CASSVGGGSYNEQFF. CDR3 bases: TGTGCCAGCAGCGTCGGCGGGGGATCCTACAATGAGCAGTTCTTC.

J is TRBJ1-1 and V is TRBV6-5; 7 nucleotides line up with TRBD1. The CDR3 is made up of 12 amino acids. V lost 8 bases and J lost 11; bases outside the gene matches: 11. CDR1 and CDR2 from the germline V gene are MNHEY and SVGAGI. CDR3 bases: TGTGCCAGCTATCTCCAGGGGGGCCCGGCTTTCTTT. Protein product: CASYLQGGPAFF.